Presented here are 32 T cell receptor beta chains from one specimen sequenced in a study of T cell responses to AZD1222 COVID-19 vaccine. The method was immunoSEQ multiplex PCR; TCRdb's version includes in-frame clones alone and lacks a portion of them. The table includes more than 150,000 clones, 90% to 95% detected once. Source: peripheral blood, taken on day 0 of AZD1222 vaccination. These receptor sequences come from an adult in good health.

The chain couples TRBV4-2 to TRBJ2-5, with D tentatively TRBD2 (6 bases). The CDR3 has 17 amino acids. The V gene lost 0 bases and the J gene lost 3 bases, with 17 bases spanning the gap. Germline V gene data show CDR1 as LGHNA and CDR2 as YNFKEQ. As DNA, the CDR3 is TGTGCCAGCAGCCAAGAGGGCGGAGGGGAGCCTGAAGAGACCCAGTACTTC. Protein: CASSQEGGGEPEETQYF.

The CDR3 loop is CSVGLGTGNTEAFF. The DNA for the CDR3 is TGCAGCGTTGGCCTCGGGACAGGGAACACTGAAGCTTTCTTT. The V and J genes are TRBV29-1 and TRBJ1-1, with 8 bases fitting TRBD1. The CDR3 is made up of 14 amino acids. Trimming at V came to 4 bases and at J to 1 base, leaving 5 bases not matched to a gene. Germline CDR1 is SQVTM and CDR2 is ANQGSEA.

V and J are TRBV7-3 and TRBJ1-1, with D possibly matching TRBD1 (6 bases). The CDR3 is made up of 16 amino acids. V dropped 2 bases and J dropped 1 base, with 14 bases sitting between them. Germline CDR1 SGHTA, CDR2 FQGTGA. The CDR3 coding sequence is TGTGCCAGCAGCTTACAAGGGGACACCTCGAACACTGAAGCTTTCTTT. Amino acid sequence: CASSLQGDTSNTEAFF.

The J gene is TRBJ2-3, the V gene TRBV9, with 11 bases matching TRBD2. The germline V gene has CDR1 SGDLS and CDR2 YYNGEE. This CDR3 has 16 amino acids. V dropped 0 bases and J dropped 3; count of bases not matched to a gene: 3. The CDR3 loop reads CASSVVAGGPTDTQYF. CDR3 DNA sequence: TGTGCCAGCAGCGTAGTAGCGGGAGGGCCAACAGATACGCAGTATTTT.

The CDR3: CATATRDRDNSPLHF. The CDR3 coding sequence is TGTGCCACCGCTACCCGGGACAGGGATAATTCACCCCTCCACTTT. The V call is TRBV19, the J call TRBJ1-6; TRBD1 matches at 9 bases. Losses at the gene ends were 10 bases for V and 5 bases for J; bases not matched to a gene: 9. The CDR3 contains 15 residues. The germline CDR1 and CDR2 sequences are LNHDA and SQIVND (reference sequence).

The genes are TRBV6-5 and TRBJ2-7; D remains ambiguous. Germline CDR1 MNHEY, CDR2 SVGAGI. This CDR3 contains 11 residues. V was pared by 6 bases and J by 5 bases, with 8 bases between. This chain's CDR3 is CASRGMDEQYF. The CDR3 nucleotides are TGTGCCAGCAGGGGCATGGACGAGCAGTACTTC.

This CDR3 is CASSPRVLNTGELFF. DNA for the CDR3: TGTGCCAGCAGCCCCCGGGTCTTAAACACCGGGGAGCTGTTTTTT. The rearrangement uses TRBV3-1 (or the pseudogene TRBV3-2) and TRBJ2-2; D not resolved. V gave up 4 bases and J gave up 2 bases, with 11 bases separating them. Germline loops: CDR1 LGHDT, CDR2 YNNKEL (reference sequence). The CDR3 has 15 amino acids.

V gene TRBV11-3 combines with J gene TRBJ2-7; D unresolved. This CDR3 region has 16 residues. Germline lookup yields CDR1 SGHNT and CDR2 YENEEA. V lost 8 bases to trimming and J lost 2 bases, with 22 bases between them. This CDR3 reads CASLSSRLMFPYEQYF. Here the CDR3 DNA reads TGTGCCAGCCTGAGTAGTCGACTCATGTTCCCCTACGAGCAGTACTTC.

J is TRBJ1-2 and V is TRBV7-9; TRBD1 matches 9 bases. Germline V CDR1 and CDR2: SEHNR, FQNEAQ (reference sequence). There are 13 residues in the CDR3. V lost 8 bases and J lost 2; bases outside the gene matches: 3. The CDR3 nucleotides read TGTGCCAGCGGTACAGGGGGCAACTATGGCTACACCTTC. This gives the protein CASGTGGNYGYTF.

The chain joins TRBV13 to TRBJ1-4; D not resolved. The V gene's germline CDR1 is PRHDT and CDR2 FYEKMQ (reference sequence). This CDR3 has 14 amino acids. V was shortened by 5 bases and J by 0 bases, with 7 bases between the two germline ends. CDR3 sequence (DNA): TGTGCCAGCAGCGCGGGATCAACTAATGAAAAACTGTTTTTT. It yields the protein CASSAGSTNEKLFF. Full variable domain (missing parts from reference TRBV13 and TRBJ1-4): AAGVIQSPRHLIKEKRETATLKCYPIPRHDTVYWYQQGPGQDPQFLISFYEKMQSDKGSIPDRFSAQQFSDYHSELNMSSLELGDSALYFCASSAGSTNEKLFFGSGTQLSVL.

The gene calls are TRBV6-1 and TRBJ1-3, with D perhaps matching TRBD1 (5 bases). V was trimmed by 2 bases and J by 4 bases, leaving 18 bases between them. CDR1 is MNHNS and CDR2 is SASEGT in the germline V gene. This CDR3 has 17 residues. CDR3 protein: CASSEPGHPSAGNTIYF. The CDR3 DNA is TGTGCCAGCAGTGAACCAGGACACCCTTCCGCGGGAAACACCATATATTTT.

This rearrangement joins TRBV27 to TRBJ2-5; no definite D call. The CDR3 has 9 residues. Trimming left V 11 bases short and J 7 bases short, with 8 bases between. The germline gives CDR1 MNHEY, CDR2 SMNVEV (reference sequence). The CDR3 DNA reads as TGTGCCGGCGCCGGGACCCAGTACTTC. Its protein product is CAGAGTQYF.

CDR3: CASSPQANTGELFF. The DNA for the CDR3 is TGTGCCAGCAGCCCGCAGGCTAACACCGGGGAGCTGTTTTTT. V is TRBV7-9 and J is TRBJ2-2; D is undetermined. CDR3 length: 14 amino acids. The V gene lost 5 bases and the J gene lost 2 bases, with 9 bases spanning the gap. Germline assignment: CDR1 SEHNR and CDR2 FQNEAQ (reference sequence). Drawing the rest from reference TRBV7-9 and TRBJ2-2, the complete variable domain is DTGVSQNPRHKITKRGQNVTFRCDPISEHNRLYWYRQTLGQGPEFLTYFQNEAQLEKSRLLSDRFSAERPKGSFSTLEIQRTEQGDSAMYLCASSPQANTGELFFGEGSRLTVL.

The rearrangement joins TRBV5-4 to TRBJ1-2; a weak D match, TRBD1 (6 bases). The CDR3 is made up of 15 amino acids. CDR1 and CDR2 from the germline V gene are SGHNT and YYREEE (reference sequence). The V and J ends lost 5 bases and 1 base respectively, with 15 bases between them. The CDR3 DNA reads as TGTGCCAGCAGTTCCTCGGGGGCCTATAACTATGGCTACACCTTC. This codes for CASSSSGAYNYGYTF.

CDR3 bases: TGTGCCAGCAGGAACGGGTTCACCGGGGAGCTGTTTTTT. Protein sequence: CASRNGFTGELFF. The chain couples TRBV12-3 or TRBV12-4 to TRBJ2-2; D is ambiguous. The CDR3 is 13 amino acids. V was shortened by 6 bases and J by 4 bases, with 9 bases between the two germline ends.

CDR3: CASSVDRQYGYTF. The DNA of the CDR3 is TGTGCCAGCAGCGTAGACAGGCAGTATGGCTACACCTTC. The chain is built from TRBV7-6 and TRBJ1-2, with a tentative D call TRBD1 (6 bases). The CDR3 has 13 residues. Trimming left V 5 bases short and J 5 bases short, with 12 bases between. Germline V CDR1 and CDR2: SGHVS, FNYEAQ.

The chain uses TRBV3-1 (or the pseudogene TRBV3-2) and TRBJ2-3; either TRBD1 or TRBD2 may fit D (5 bases each). Germline values: CDR1 LGHDT, CDR2 YNNKEL (reference sequence). The CDR3 runs to 15 residues. Trimming shortened V by 3 bases and J by 1 base, and 11 bases separated the two germline ends. The CDR3 here is CASSHGVRGTDTQYF. In nucleotides, the CDR3 is TGTGCCAGCAGCCACGGGGTCAGGGGCACAGATACGCAGTATTTT.

The V and J genes are TRBV12-3 or TRBV12-4 and TRBJ2-1; D perhaps matches TRBD2 (5 bases). Trimming pared 8 bases from V and 4 bases from J, leaving 12 bases between. The CDR3 runs to 13 residues. The CDR3 region has the DNA TGTGCCAGCCGCCAGCGGTCATACAATGAGCAGTTCTTC. Translating gives CASRQRSYNEQFF.

This sequence joins TRBV5-1 and TRBJ2-1, with 11 nucleotides matching TRBD2. Germline assignment: CDR1 SGHRS and CDR2 YFSETQ. This CDR3 region has 18 residues. The V and J ends lost 1 base and 0 bases, in that order; junction bases with no gene match: 6. The chain's CDR3 is CASSLSVAGGVSYNEQFF. As DNA, the CDR3 is TGCGCCAGCAGCTTGTCTGTAGCGGGAGGGGTCTCCTACAATGAGCAGTTCTTC.

This chain links TRBV2 with TRBJ1-5; 7 bases align to TRBD1. Germline V lookup: CDR1 SNHLY, CDR2 FYNNEI. With 4 bases clipped from V and 2 bases from J, the junction kept 5 bases outside the gene matches. There are 15 residues in the CDR3. The CDR3 DNA sequence: TGTGCCAGCAGTGGAGACAGGGACCGCAATCAGCCCCAGCATTTT. Translated, it gives CASSGDRDRNQPQHF.

This chain links TRBV2 with TRBJ1-5, with D perhaps matching TRBD1 (5 bases). Deletions cut 9 bases from V and 1 base from J, with 22 bases between. The germline V gene has CDR1 SNHLY and CDR2 FYNNEI. The CDR3 is 17 residues long. CDR3 nucleotide sequence: TGTGCCAGTTCAGAAACAGGCGGGCTGCTGAGCAATCAGCCCCAGCATTTT. It encodes CASSETGGLLSNQPQHF.

This chain links TRBV27 with TRBJ1-3; D is undetermined. Deletions cut 5 bases from V and 2 bases from J, with 10 bases between. The CDR3 has 14 amino acids. Germline V gene data show CDR1 as MNHEY and CDR2 as SMNVEV (reference sequence). The CDR3 region has the DNA TGTGCCAGCAGTAGGTGGGGTACTGGAAACACCATATATTTT. This codes for CASSRWGTGNTIYF.

The chain combines TRBV7-8 with TRBJ1-5; TRBD1 might be the D (6 bases). Germline loops: CDR1 SGHVS, CDR2 FQNEAQ. Trimming stripped 3 bases from V and 6 bases from J, with 15 bases between. The CDR3 has 15 residues. CDR3 residues: CASSFGEGGGQPQHF. The DNA for the CDR3 is TGTGCCAGCAGCTTCGGCGAGGGGGGCGGTCAGCCCCAGCATTTT. Full variable domain (remainder filled in from reference TRBV7-8 and TRBJ1-5): GAGVSQSPRYKVAKRGQDVALRCDPISGHVSLFWYQQALGQGPEFLTYFQNEAQLDKSGLPSDRFFAERPEGSVSTLKIQRTQQEDSAVYLCASSFGEGGGQPQHFGDGTRLSIL.

The chain combines TRBV28 with TRBJ1-5; the D gene is possibly TRBD1 (5 bases). The CDR3 runs to 14 residues. V lost 6 bases and J lost 3, with 12 bases in between. Germline V lookup: CDR1 MDHEN, CDR2 SYDVKM. CDR3 region: CASRSAGSNQPQHF. In DNA, the CDR3 is TGTGCCAGCAGGAGTGCAGGGTCCAATCAGCCCCAGCATTTT.

The rearrangement joins TRBV18 to TRBJ2-1, with TRBD2 matching 9 bases. The CDR3 consists of 15 residues. Germline V gene sequence: CDR1 KGHSH, CDR2 LQKENI. Trimming removed 5 bases from V and 5 bases from J; junction bases left unmatched: 7. This chain's CDR3 is CASSSGTSRHNEQFF. CDR3 in DNA: TGTGCCAGCTCATCCGGGACTAGCAGGCACAATGAGCAGTTCTTC.

V and J are TRBV7-9 and TRBJ1-3; the D gene is possibly TRBD1 (5 bases). V was clipped by 1 base and J by 9 bases, with 7 bases between them. This CDR3 spans 12 amino acids. Germline CDR1 is SEHNR and CDR2 is FQNEAQ (reference sequence). Written as DNA, the CDR3 is TGTGCCAGCAGCTTAGTAGGGACCACCATATATTTT. It codes for CASSLVGTTIYF.

This clone has just a few counts. This CDR3 reads CASSEGTGSTDTQYF. The CDR3 DNA reads TGTGCCAGCAGTGAGGGGACAGGGTCCACAGATACGCAGTATTTT. This chain connects TRBV6-4 to TRBJ2-3; 9 bases line up with TRBD1. Germline V gene sequence: CDR1 MRHNA, CDR2 SNTAGT. V lost 3 bases, J lost 2 bases, and 3 bases stayed unmatched. The CDR3 is 15 residues long.

The rearrangement links TRBV27 to TRBJ1-4, with D maybe TRBD1 (5 bases). The germline V gene encodes CDR1 MNHEY and CDR2 SMNVEV (reference sequence). With 5 bases removed from V and 8 bases from J, the gap between germline ends came to 9 bases. The CDR3 extends over 12 amino acids. CDR3 residues: CASSPQGEKLFF. The CDR3 nucleotides are TGTGCCAGCAGTCCTCAGGGCGAAAAACTGTTTTTT.

The genes are TRBV29-1 and TRBJ2-5, with D unclear. Deletions cut 3 bases from V and 7 bases from J, with 12 bases between. Germline V CDR1 and CDR2: SQVTM, ANQGSEA. The CDR3 loop spans 12 amino acids. DNA of the CDR3: TGCAGCGTTGAGCTGGGGTACGGGACCCAGTACTTC. This gives the protein CSVELGYGTQYF.

This chain joins TRBV3-1 (or the pseudogene TRBV3-2) and TRBJ1-2; 7 bases align to TRBD1. V lost 6 bases and J lost 5; bases outside the gene matches: 3. This CDR3 has 12 residues. Germline V gives CDR1 LGHDT, CDR2 YNNKEL (reference sequence). CDR3 DNA sequence: TGTGCCAGCAGAAAACAGGGGTATGGCTACACCTTC. Translated, it gives CASRKQGYGYTF.

The rearrangement links TRBV5-6 to TRBJ1-1; 9 bases line up with TRBD1. The CDR3 consists of 14 residues. The V gene's germline CDR1 is SGHDT and CDR2 YYEEEE. The V gene end was trimmed by 4 bases and the J gene end by 5 bases; junction bases not matched to a gene: 6. CDR3 nucleotides: TGTGCCAGCAGCCTAGAGACAGGGGGAACTGAAGCTTTCTTT. It yields the protein CASSLETGGTEAFF.

The gene calls are TRBV19 and TRBJ1-6, with no clear D. The CDR3 contains 16 residues. Deletions cut 6 bases from V and 0 bases from J, with 12 bases between. Germline V lookup: CDR1 LNHDA, CDR2 SQIVND (reference sequence). DNA of the CDR3: TGTGCCAGTAGCGGTGGGGTGAGCTCCTATAATTCACCCCTCCACTTT. It is translated as CASSGGVSSYNSPLHF. Complete variable domain (other parts from reference TRBV19 and TRBJ1-6): DGGITQSPKYLFRKEGQNVTLSCEQNLNHDAMYWYRQDPGQGLRLIYYSQIVNDFQKGDIAEGYSVSREKKESFPLTVTSAQKNPTAFYLCASSGGVSSYNSPLHFGNGTRLTVT.